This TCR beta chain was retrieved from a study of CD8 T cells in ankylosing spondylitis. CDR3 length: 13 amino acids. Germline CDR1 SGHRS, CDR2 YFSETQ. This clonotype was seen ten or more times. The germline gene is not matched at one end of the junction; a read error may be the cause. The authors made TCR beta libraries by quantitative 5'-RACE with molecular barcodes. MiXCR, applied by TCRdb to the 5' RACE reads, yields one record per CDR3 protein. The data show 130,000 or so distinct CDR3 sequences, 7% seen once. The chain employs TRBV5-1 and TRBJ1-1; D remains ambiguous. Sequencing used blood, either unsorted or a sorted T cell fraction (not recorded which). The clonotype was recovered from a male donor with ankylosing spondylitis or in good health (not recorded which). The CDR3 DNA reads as TGCGCCAGCAGCTTGGGAGGGAACCCTGAAGCTTTCTTT. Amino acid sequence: CASSLGGNPEAFF.